This T cell receptor (beta chain) was recovered during a study of blood T cells in healthy people across ages (dated by TCRdb to the mid-2010s). With regard to the full study: In model experiments, roughly one uniquely barcoded TCR beta cDNA molecule per two T cells was captured by template switching. For two donors (one aged 18 to 29 and one aged 80 or older), the study analyzed two additional independent replicas of 1 million unique cDNA reads from the same blood draw. Age-related changes in TCR beta repertoire diversity were measured in the study by deep sequencing normalized with unique cDNA molecular identifiers. Four age groups were formed from the donors: young (average approximately 15 years), middle-aged (approximately 39), aged (roughly 56) and long-lived (82). To avoid experimental bias, donors of different ages were distributed randomly across sequencing lanes. The investigation overall reported the following: Conclusive comparison of naive and antigen-experienced compartments was prevented by the profiling of bulk unsorted PBMCs. The CMV infection status of donors was not known, potentially confounding age-related changes in expanded clonotypes. As age increased, observed TCR beta diversity per million T cells dropped in a roughly linear way, and a significant reduction was already evident by age 40. Compared with the aged group, the long-lived group had more naive CD4+ T cells, fewer expanded clones and increased TCR diversity, a pattern suggesting age selection. Observed TCR beta diversity correlated strongly with the percentage of naive T cells measured by flow cytometry. Estimates of total diversity based on one million sequenced T cells were considered lower bounds and underestimates.

The protocol used for the library was 5' RACE. Reads for this sample came from an Illumina HiSeq 2500. A second about 6 to 11 cycle PCR used a sample-barcoded 5' primer and a J-beta primer mix. Each TCR beta cDNA molecule received a unique molecular identifier from a template-switch 5' adaptor carrying 12 random nucleotides. Each sample yielded at least 2.5 million CDR3-containing paired-end reads. The Mint cDNA synthesis kit, primed by a TRBC-specific oligonucleotide, was used to synthesize first-strand cDNA from all RNA. Following uracil-DNA glycosylase treatment, all cDNA underwent a first 18-cycle PCR with the universal primers M1SS and BC2_uni_R. The paper's processing steps were these. For normalization, 1 million high-quality reads, each with a distinct molecular identifier, were randomly selected from each sample. Instead of being binned into consensus sequences, reads with shared molecular identifiers were discarded. MiTCR, set to a Q25 quality threshold and the strictest error-elimination algorithm, was used for CDR3 identification, clonotype clustering and error correction. A nonparametric unseen species model with Euler transformation was used to estimate a lower bound on total TCR beta diversity. TCRdb took the public reads, trimmed them with fastp at Q25, ran MiXCR for clone calling and kept in-frame beta chains. When rows share a CDR3 protein, they turn into one entry using the most common DNA and genes. TCRdb, rather than the study authors, made the V and J calls. The sample data list 540,000 or so distinct CDR3 sequences, and under 55% of these were observed just once. The ten most abundant clones make up approximately 25% of the sample.

The roughly 42 donors, aged about 6 to 95 years, were systemically healthy Caucasian individuals from Russia. Each donor gave roughly 11 milliliters of peripheral blood, drawn into EDTA-treated Vacutainer tubes. PBMCs were isolated by Ficoll-Paque density-gradient centrifugation, with at least 7 million obtained per sample. Trizol reagent was used to extract total RNA from the PBMCs, yielding at least 6 micrograms per sample. Naive CD45RAhigh/CD27high T cell percentages were measured by flow cytometry on a PBMC aliquot from every donor. A note on this clonotype: The target of this receptor is not known. The input lacks base qualities; no much larger clone sits a single base away.

The sample was blood. This clonotype was sampled from an elderly man in good health.

The CDR3 in this case is CASRRDRGRGEKLFF. The DNA sequence is TGTGCCAGCAGGAGGGACAGGGGCCGGGGTGAAAAACTGTTTTTT. The V and J segments used are TRBV11-2 and TRBJ1-4, and TRBD1 matches 10 of the central bases. The germline V gene sets CDR1 to SGHAT and CDR2 to FQNNGV. From cysteine to phenylalanine, the CDR3 is 15 amino acids long. Only the CDR3 DNA is retained, 45 bases long and in frame from the first base. Relative to germline, V is missing 6 bases and J is missing 7 bases, with 8 bases of the junction outside any gene match.